The entry below describes one TCR beta chain. Primers included in the PCR were 60 Vbeta and 13 Jbeta primers. Using immunoSEQ multiplex PCR, the repertoire was profiled, and TCRdb retains in-frame clones only, with some absent. The sample has 180,000 or so clones. The data were obtained in a study of cytomegalovirus exposure and HLA in healthy donors. This CDR3 has 13 residues. Germline V gene sequence: CDR1 SNHLY, CDR2 FYNNEI. V was clipped by 4 bases and J by 7 bases, with 11 bases between them. Sequencing used PBMCs. The receptor was derived from a boy aged 10-17 years in good health and CMV-seronegative. The V gene is TRBV2, the J gene TRBJ1-5; D perhaps matches TRBD1 (5 bases). The CDR3 DNA reads TGTGCCAGCAGTGTTAGGGGATTACAGCCCCAGCATTTT. It translates to CASSVRGLQPQHF.